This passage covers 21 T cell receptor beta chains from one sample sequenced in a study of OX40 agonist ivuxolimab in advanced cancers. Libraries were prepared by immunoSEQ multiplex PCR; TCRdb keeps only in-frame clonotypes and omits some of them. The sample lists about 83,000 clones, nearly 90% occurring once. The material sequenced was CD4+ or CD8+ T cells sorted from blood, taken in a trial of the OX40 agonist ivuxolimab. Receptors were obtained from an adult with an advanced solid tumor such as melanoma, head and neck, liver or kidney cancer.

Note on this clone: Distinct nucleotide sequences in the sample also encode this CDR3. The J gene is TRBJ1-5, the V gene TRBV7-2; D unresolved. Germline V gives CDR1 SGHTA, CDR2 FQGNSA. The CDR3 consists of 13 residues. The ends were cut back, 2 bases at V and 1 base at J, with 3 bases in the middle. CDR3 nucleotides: TGTGCCAGCAGCTTAAACAGCAATCAGCCCCAGCATTTT. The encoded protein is CASSLNSNQPQHF.

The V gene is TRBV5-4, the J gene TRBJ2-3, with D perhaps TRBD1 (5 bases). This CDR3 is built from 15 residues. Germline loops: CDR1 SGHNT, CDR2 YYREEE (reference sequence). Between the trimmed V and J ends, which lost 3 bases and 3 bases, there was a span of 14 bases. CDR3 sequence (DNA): TGTGCCAGCAGCTCTGGATTGTCAGGGACAGATACGCAGTATTTT. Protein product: CASSSGLSGTDTQYF.

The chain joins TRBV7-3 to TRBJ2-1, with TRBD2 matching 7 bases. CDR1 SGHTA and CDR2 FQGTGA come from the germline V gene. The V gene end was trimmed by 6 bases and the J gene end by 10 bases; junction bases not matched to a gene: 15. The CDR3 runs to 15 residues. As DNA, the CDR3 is TGTGCCAGCAGTCTTACATCGACTAGCCGCCAAGAGCAGTTCTTC. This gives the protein CASSLTSTSRQEQFF.

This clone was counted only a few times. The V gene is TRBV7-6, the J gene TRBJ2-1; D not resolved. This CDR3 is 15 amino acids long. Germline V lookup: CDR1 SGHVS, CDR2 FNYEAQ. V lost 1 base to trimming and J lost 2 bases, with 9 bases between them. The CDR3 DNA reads TGTGCCAGCAGCTTAGAAGCGCAACCCTACAATGAGCAGTTCTTC. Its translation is CASSLEAQPYNEQFF.

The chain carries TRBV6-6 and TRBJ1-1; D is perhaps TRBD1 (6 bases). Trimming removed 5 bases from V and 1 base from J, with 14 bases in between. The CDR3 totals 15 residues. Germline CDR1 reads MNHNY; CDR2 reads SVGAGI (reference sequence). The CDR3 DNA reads TGTGCCAGCAGTCTTTCCAGGGGTACGAACACTGAAGCTTTCTTT. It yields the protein CASSLSRGTNTEAFF.

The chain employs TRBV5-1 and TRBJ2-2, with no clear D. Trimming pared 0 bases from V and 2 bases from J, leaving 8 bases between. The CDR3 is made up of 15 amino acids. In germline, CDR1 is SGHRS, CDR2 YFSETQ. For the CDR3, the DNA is TGCGCCAGCAGCTTGGTGGGAATTAACACCGGGGAGCTGTTTTTT. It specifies CASSLVGINTGELFF. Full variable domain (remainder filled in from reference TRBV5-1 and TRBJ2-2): KAGVTQTPRYLIKTRGQQVTLSCSPISGHRSVSWYQQTPGQGLQFLFEYFSETQRNKGNFPGRFSGRQFSNSRSEMNVSTLELGDSALYLCASSLVGINTGELFFGEGSRLTVL.

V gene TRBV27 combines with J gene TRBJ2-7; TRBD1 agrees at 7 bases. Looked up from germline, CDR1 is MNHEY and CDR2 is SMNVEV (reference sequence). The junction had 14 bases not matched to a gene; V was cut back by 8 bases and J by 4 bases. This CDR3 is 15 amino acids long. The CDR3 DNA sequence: TGTGCCAGCGGAAGCCCCGGACAGGCTGTATACGAGCAGTACTTC. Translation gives CASGSPGQAVYEQYF.

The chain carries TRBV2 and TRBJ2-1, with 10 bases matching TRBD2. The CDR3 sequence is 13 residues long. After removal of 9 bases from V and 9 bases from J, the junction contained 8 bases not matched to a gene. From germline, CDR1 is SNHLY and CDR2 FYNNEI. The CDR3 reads CASLAGVGGEQFF. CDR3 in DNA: TGTGCCAGTCTAGCGGGAGTTGGTGGTGAGCAGTTCTTC.

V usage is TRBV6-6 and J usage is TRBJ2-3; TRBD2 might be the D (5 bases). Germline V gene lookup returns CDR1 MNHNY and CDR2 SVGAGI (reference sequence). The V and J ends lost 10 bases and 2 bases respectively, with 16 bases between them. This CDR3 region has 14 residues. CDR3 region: CATPTRDYTDTQYF. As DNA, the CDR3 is TGTGCCACTCCGACCCGGGATTACACAGATACGCAGTATTTT.

In DNA, the CDR3 is TGCGCCAGCAGCCAAGCCAGTGGCGGCTATGGCTACACCTTC. Protein product: CASSQASGGYGYTF. The rearrangement joins TRBV4-3 to TRBJ1-2; no reliable D call. The CDR3 totals 14 residues. The germline V and J ends were trimmed by 1 base and 4 bases, with 10 bases remaining between them. Per the germline V gene, CDR1 is LGHNA and CDR2 is YSLEER.

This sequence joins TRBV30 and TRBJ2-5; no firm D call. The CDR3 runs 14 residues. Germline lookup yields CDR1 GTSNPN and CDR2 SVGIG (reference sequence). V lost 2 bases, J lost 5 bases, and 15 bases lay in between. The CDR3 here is CAWSRAGVDETQYF. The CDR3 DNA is TGTGCCTGGAGTCGTGCTGGGGTGGATGAGACCCAGTACTTC.

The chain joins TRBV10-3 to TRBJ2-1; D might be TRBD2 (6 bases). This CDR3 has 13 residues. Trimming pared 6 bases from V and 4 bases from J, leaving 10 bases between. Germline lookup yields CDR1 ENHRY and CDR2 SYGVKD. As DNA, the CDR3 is TGTGCCATCAGCGCGACTAGTTACAATGAGCAGTTCTTC. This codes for CAISATSYNEQFF.

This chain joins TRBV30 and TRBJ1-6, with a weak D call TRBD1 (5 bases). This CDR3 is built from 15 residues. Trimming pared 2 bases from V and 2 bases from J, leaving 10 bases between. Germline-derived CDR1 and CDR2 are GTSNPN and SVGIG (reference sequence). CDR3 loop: CAWSSGRAYNSPLHF. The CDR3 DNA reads TGTGCCTGGAGTTCGGGCAGGGCCTATAATTCACCCCTCCACTTT.

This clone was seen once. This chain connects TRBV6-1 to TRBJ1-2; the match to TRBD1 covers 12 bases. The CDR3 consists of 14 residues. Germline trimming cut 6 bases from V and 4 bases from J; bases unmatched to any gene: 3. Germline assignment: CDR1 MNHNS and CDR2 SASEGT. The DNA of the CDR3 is TGTGCCAGCAGCGGGGGACAGGGGGCCTATGGCTACACCTTC. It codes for CASSGGQGAYGYTF.

CDR3 protein: CASLSPGLGHTDTQYF. In DNA, the CDR3 is TGTGCCAGCCTTTCCCCGGGACTAGGCCACACAGATACGCAGTATTTT. The chain carries TRBV2 and TRBJ2-3; 8 bases fit TRBD2. The CDR3 covers 16 residues. The V gene's germline CDR1 is SNHLY and CDR2 FYNNEI. The junction had 12 bases not matched to a gene; V was cut back by 8 bases and J by 2 bases.

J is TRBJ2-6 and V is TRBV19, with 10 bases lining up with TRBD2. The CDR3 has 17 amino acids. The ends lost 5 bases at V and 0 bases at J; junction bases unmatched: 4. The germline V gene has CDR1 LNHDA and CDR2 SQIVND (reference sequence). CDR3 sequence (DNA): TGTGCCAGTAGTGTTAGCGGGGGGAGCTCTGGGGCCAACGTCCTGACTTTC. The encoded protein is CASSVSGGSSGANVLTF.

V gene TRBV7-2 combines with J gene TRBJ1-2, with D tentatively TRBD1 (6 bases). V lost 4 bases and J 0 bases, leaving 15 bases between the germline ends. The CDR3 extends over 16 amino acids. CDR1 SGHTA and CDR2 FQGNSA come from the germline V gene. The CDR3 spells CASSSRNGTTNYGYTF. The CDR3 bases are TGTGCCAGCAGCTCCCGCAATGGGACAACTAACTATGGCTACACCTTC. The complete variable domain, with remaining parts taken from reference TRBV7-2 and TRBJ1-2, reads GAGVSQSPSNKVTEKGKDVELRCDPISGHTALYWYRQSLGQGLEFLIYFQGNSAPDKSGLPSDRFSAERTGGSVSTLTIQRTQQEDSAVYLCASSSRNGTTNYGYTFGSGTRLTVV.

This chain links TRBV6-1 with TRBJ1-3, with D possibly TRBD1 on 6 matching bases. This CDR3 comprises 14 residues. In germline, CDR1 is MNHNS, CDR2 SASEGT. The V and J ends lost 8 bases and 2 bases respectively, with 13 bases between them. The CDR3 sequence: CASFAGTTGNTIYF. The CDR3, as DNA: TGTGCCAGCTTTGCCGGGACAACTGGAAACACCATATATTTT.

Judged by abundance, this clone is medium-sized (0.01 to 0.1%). Written as DNA, the CDR3 is TGTGCCGGCCCGAAAGGGGGCTATGGCTACACCTTC. Its protein is CAGPKGGYGYTF. The chain links TRBV2 to TRBJ1-2; tentative D call: TRBD1 (6 bases). The V and J ends lost 11 bases and 4 bases respectively, with 14 bases between them. The germline V gene encodes CDR1 SNHLY and CDR2 FYNNEI. This CDR3 region has 12 residues.

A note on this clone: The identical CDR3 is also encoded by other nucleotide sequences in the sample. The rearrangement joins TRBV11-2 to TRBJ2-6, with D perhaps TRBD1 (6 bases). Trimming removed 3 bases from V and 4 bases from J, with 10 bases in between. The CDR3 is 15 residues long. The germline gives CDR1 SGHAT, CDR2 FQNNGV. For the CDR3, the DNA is TGTGCCAGCAGCTTTCAGGGGACAGGGGCCAACGTCCTGACTTTC. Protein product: CASSFQGTGANVLTF.

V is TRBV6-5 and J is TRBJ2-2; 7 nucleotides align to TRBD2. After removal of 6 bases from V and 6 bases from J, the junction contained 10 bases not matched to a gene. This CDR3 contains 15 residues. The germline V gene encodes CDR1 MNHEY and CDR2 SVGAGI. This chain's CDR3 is CASSLQAGAAGELFF. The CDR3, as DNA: TGTGCCAGCAGCCTCCAGGCGGGAGCGGCCGGGGAGCTGTTTTTT.